The entry below describes one T cell receptor beta chain. V was trimmed by 4 bases and J by 4 bases, leaving 20 bases between them. CDR3 length equals 16 residues. CDR1 and CDR2 (germline): SGHNT, YYREEE (reference sequence). These data originate in a study of blood T cell repertoires in COVID-19. Cohorts were assigned according to the clinical history that participants reported. Libraries were prepared by immunoSEQ multiplex PCR; TCRdb keeps only in-frame clonotypes and omits some of them. The sample includes 450,000 or so clones, roughly 88% of them seen just once. This receptor was taken from a man in his late teens or twenties who had recovered from COVID-19. Material for sequencing was PBMCs or T cells enriched from blood (not recorded which). The chain has TRBV5-4 and TRBJ1-2; D gene uncertain. The CDR3 protein is CASSLSPPGKGYGYTF. The CDR3 DNA follows: TGTGCCAGCAGCCTGTCCCCACCGGGAAAGGGCTATGGCTACACCTTC.